Described below is a single T cell receptor beta chain sequence and its context. Its target is unknown. With V trimmed by 1 base and J by 11 bases, 5 bases remained unmatched. The CDR3 covers 13 residues. Per the germline V gene, CDR1 is MNHEY and CDR2 is SMNVEV (reference sequence). The graft tissue was processed, and this released both intraepithelial and lamina propria lymphocytes. TCRdb's copy holds only in-frame clones and misses some; the assay was immunoSEQ multiplex PCR. The repertoire holds about 7,700 clones, with around 79% as singletons. The sample originates from a study of graft-versus-host responses after intestinal transplantation. Study overall: Every one of the recipients received anti-thymocyte globulin induction and afterwards took tacrolimus and steroids for around 3 years.

General study points: Recipient marrow harbored GvH clones, some of which surfaced first in ileum or blood. Circulating GvH clones peaking coincided with falling HvG clones soon after transplant. High graft-versus-host to host-versus-graft T cell clonal ratios marked allografts of patients with graft-donor macrochimerism.

Sequenced here: ileum tissue, sampled roughly 230 days after intestinal transplant. This receptor was identified in a human patient who received an intestinal transplant, so some T cells may come from the graft donor. The chain recombines TRBV27 with TRBJ2-3, with TRBD2 matching 8 bases. The CDR3, as DNA: TGTGCCAGCAGTTTATTGACTAGCGAGAGGCAGTATTTT. Translating gives CASSLLTSERQYF.